Listed here is a single TCR beta chain. Profiled with immunoSEQ multiplex PCR; TCRdb holds only in-frame clones, not every one. The sample contains some 150,000 clones, approximately 90% of which appear only once. The data were obtained in a study of blood T cell repertoires in COVID-19. The CDR3 runs 17 residues. Trimming cost V 2 bases and J 0 bases; bases outside gene matches: 7. The germline V gene encodes CDR1 MDHEN and CDR2 SYDVKM. The receptor's source is a woman between 35 and 50 years old with acute or convalescent COVID-19. The chain links TRBV28 to TRBJ1-3; 7 bases fit TRBD1. The material sequenced was peripheral blood. The CDR3, as DNA: TGTGCCAGCAGTTTACCTCTGGGGACAGACTCTGGAAACACCATATATTTT. Translation gives CASSLPLGTDSGNTIYF.